Below are 7 T cell receptor beta chains sequenced from a single sample in a study of regulatory T cells in long-lasting Graves disease (dated by TCRdb to about 2021). According to the study, the label for this sample's time point signals: newly diagnosed GD, antithyroid drugs for less than 3 months. For both TCR sequencing and RNA sequencing, RNA was extracted from PBMCs using TRIzol. Library creation used multiplex PCR. TCRdb records Illumina HiSeq 4000 as the sequencer. CDR3 regions were amplified by Arm-PCR with iRepertoire HTBI primers to construct TCR beta libraries. TCRdb handled the public reads itself, with Q25 trimming in fastp and clone calling in MiXCR, and kept productive beta chains. Entries are consolidated by CDR3 protein sequence, retaining the most common genes and DNA. In this sample the table shows 440,000 or so distinct CDR3 sequences, less than 20% of which occur a single time. Roughly a tenth of the sample comes from the top ten.

These data also formed part of another study, on T cells in Graves' hyperthyroidism and ophthalmopathy.

Sequences were derived from peripheral blood mononuclear cells (PBMCs), sampled at new diagnosis, from a patient treated with antithyroid drugs. These receptors all stem from a woman aged 25 to 45 with Graves disease. Donor details come from another sample of the same person, matched by shared clones.

This clonotype has at least ten counts. The genes are TRBV6-1 and TRBJ2-1, with TRBD2 matching 7 bases. The CDR3 runs 17 residues. CDR1 is MNHNS and CDR2 is SASEGT in the germline V gene. V gave up 8 bases and J gave up 1 base; unmatched junction bases: 14. This CDR3 is CASGRAQWGGSYNEQFF. The CDR3 DNA reads as TGTGCCAGCGGAAGGGCCCAGTGGGGGGGATCCTACAATGAGCAGTTCTTC.

This clonotype has a count of ten or more. The V gene is TRBV30, the J gene TRBJ1-5; 12 nucleotides agree with TRBD1. After removal of 5 bases from V and 1 base from J, the junction contained 9 bases not matched to a gene. This CDR3 comprises 17 residues. Germline lookup yields CDR1 GTSNPN and CDR2 SVGIG (reference sequence). The CDR3 DNA follows: TGTGCCTGGTCCCGGGACAGGGGGCAGGGGAGCAATCAGCCCCAGCATTTT. Amino acid sequence: CAWSRDRGQGSNQPQHF.

This clonotype was detected ten times or more. The rearrangement uses TRBV29-1 and TRBJ1-4; possible D gene TRBD1, 5 bases. From germline, CDR1 is SQVTM and CDR2 ANQGSEA. This CDR3 is built from 15 residues. The V and J ends lost 2 bases and 8 bases respectively, with 18 bases between them. CDR3 region: CSVESWGGGREKLFF. The CDR3 bases are TGCAGCGTTGAATCGTGGGGCGGGGGAAGAGAAAAACTGTTTTTT.

This clonotype was observed at least ten times. The chain is built from TRBV6-1 and TRBJ2-3; D is uncertain. CDR3 length: 15 amino acids. The V end was cut by 4 bases, the J end by 1 base, with 12 bases between. In germline, CDR1 is MNHNS, CDR2 SASEGT. The CDR3 coding sequence is TGTGCCAGCAGTGTCTCTGTCACCGGCACAGATACGCAGTATTTT. It encodes CASSVSVTGTDTQYF.

Only one count was recorded for this clonotype. This chain joins TRBV9 and TRBJ1-1; D remains ambiguous. V lost 0 bases and J 0 bases, leaving 9 bases between the germline ends. The CDR3 is 15 amino acids. The germline gives CDR1 SGDLS, CDR2 YYNGEE. DNA of the CDR3: TGTGCCAGCAGCGTAGTCGGCAGTATGAACACTGAAGCTTTCTTT. It specifies CASSVVGSMNTEAFF.

The chain recombines TRBV7-2 with TRBJ2-1, with 15 positions matching TRBD2. The CDR3 is 16 residues long. From germline, CDR1 is SGHTA and CDR2 FQGNSA. V dropped 3 bases and J dropped 9; count of bases not matched to a gene: 6. The CDR3 protein is CASSFTGTSGGSEQFF. The CDR3 DNA is TGTGCCAGCAGCTTTACCGGGACTAGCGGGGGGAGTGAGCAGTTCTTC.

This clonotype occurred a few times. This chain uses TRBV19 with TRBJ1-5; 9 bases align to TRBD1. Germline trimming cut 5 bases from V and 4 bases from J; bases unmatched to any gene: 9. The CDR3 is 16 residues long. The germline CDR1 and CDR2 sequences are LNHDA and SQIVND (reference sequence). The CDR3 loop reads CASSVPGTGPNQPQHF. CDR3 DNA sequence: TGTGCCAGTAGTGTACCGGGGACAGGGCCGAATCAGCCCCAGCATTTT.